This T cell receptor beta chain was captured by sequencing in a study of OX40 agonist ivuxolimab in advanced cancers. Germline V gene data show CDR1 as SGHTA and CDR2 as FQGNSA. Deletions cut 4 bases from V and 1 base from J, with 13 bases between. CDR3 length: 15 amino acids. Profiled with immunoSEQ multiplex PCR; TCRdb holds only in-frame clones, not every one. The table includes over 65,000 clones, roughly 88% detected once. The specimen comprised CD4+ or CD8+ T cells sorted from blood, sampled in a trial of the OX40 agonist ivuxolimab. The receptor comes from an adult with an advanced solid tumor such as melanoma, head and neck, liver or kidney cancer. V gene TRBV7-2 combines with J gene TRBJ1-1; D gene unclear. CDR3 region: CASSSGLDSNTEAFF. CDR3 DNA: TGTGCCAGCAGCTCCGGACTGGATTCGAACACTGAAGCTTTCTTT.